These T cell receptor beta chains were read from a single sample in a study of blood T cell repertoires in COVID-19. TCRdb keeps only in-frame clones here, not all; method: immunoSEQ multiplex PCR. Among roughly 260,000 clones listed, roughly 80% were seen once. Sample: peripheral blood. The receptors come from a woman between 70 and 85 years old with acute or convalescent COVID-19. CDR3s include the opening cysteine and the closing phenylalanine or tryptophan. Fields, in order: J gene, V gene, CDR3 protein.

>TRBJ1-2|TRBV19
CASSPGTPIYGYTF
>TRBJ2-3|TRBV6-6
CASGPPGQGRYF
>TRBJ2-7|TRBV7-9
CASSTSGGDSYEQYF
>TRBJ2-1|TRBV7-2
CASSELAGGRYNEQFF
>TRBJ1-3|TRBV11-2
CASSLDLYGSGNTIYF
>TRBJ1-4|TRBV10-2
CASSELDRSLFF
>TRBJ2-2|TRBV4-2
CASSPAGGNTGELFF
>TRBJ2-7|TRBV5-1
CASRTGGTYEQYF
>TRBJ2-1|TRBV19
CASKRDRGHEQFF
>TRBJ2-5|TRBV29-1
CSALQPQETQYF
>TRBJ1-3|TRBV18
CASSPSGNTGNTIYF
>TRBJ1-1|TRBV20-1
CSASAQGWDTEAFF
>TRBJ1-5|TRBV6-2/TRBV6-3
CASSYSVGDSNQPQHF
>TRBJ1-3|TRBV11-2
CASSWDRTVTIGNTIYF
>TRBJ2-5|TRBV15
CATSRGGRGQETQYF
>TRBJ2-1|TRBV5-4
CASSLGRGGGWNEQFF
>TRBJ2-7|TRBV6-5
CASSTVPYEQYF
>TRBJ2-6|TRBV15
CATSTRGSGANVLTF
>TRBJ2-1|TRBV28
CASSFGPTGKIEQFF
>TRBJ1-1|TRBV7-2
CASTSGGNTEAFF
>TRBJ2-1|TRBV6-2/TRBV6-3
CASSYSGRGGNEQFF
>TRBJ2-7|TRBV6-2/TRBV6-3
CASSYGTGYQSYEQYF
>TRBJ1-2|TRBV5-1
CASSWGDRAGYGYTF
>TRBJ2-1|TRBV6-6
CASSPWATNEQFF
>TRBJ1-4|TRBV29-1
CSVQGTNEKLFF
>TRBJ1-1|TRBV18
CASSTRDREAFF
>TRBJ2-3|TRBV5-6
CASTLGDTQYF
>TRBJ2-3|TRBV7-2
CASSFGARDTQYF
>TRBJ2-3|TRBV5-4
CASSPEVRDRTDTQYF
>TRBJ1-2|TRBV7-9
CASNRDTYGYTF
>TRBJ2-7|TRBV5-5
CASSLGQGRRYF
>TRBJ2-3|TRBV6-5
CASSYGRGAPNTQYF
>TRBJ1-1|TRBV19
CASSMAGVMNTEAFF
>TRBJ2-7|TRBV28
CASSLERREQYF
>TRBJ2-7|TRBV21-1
CASTPNPHTSCSYEQYF
>TRBJ1-6|TRBV7-9
CASRGDRGNSPLHF
>TRBJ2-4|TRBV20-1
CSASSKLLAKNIQYF
>TRBJ1-1|TRBV11-1
CASSFWSGINTEAFF
>TRBJ1-1|TRBV5-1
CASSLGDQVEAFF
>TRBJ2-5|TRBV5-1
CASSLSQGEETQYF
>TRBJ2-1|TRBV11-2
CASSRRTSGGSNEQFF
>TRBJ1-1|TRBV12-3/TRBV12-4
CATYAFEGEAFF
>TRBJ2-2|TRBV5-1
CASKSGISNTGELFF
>TRBJ1-5|TRBV19
CASRGQGNQPQHF
>TRBJ1-2|TRBV5-6
CASSRTGKGSYTF
>TRBJ2-3|TRBV6-2/TRBV6-3
CASSYSKVASGGNTDTQYF
>TRBJ1-3|TRBV11-2
CASSYIAGSGNTIYF